The 12 T cell receptor beta chains below were found in one sample sequenced in a study of T cell responses to AZD1222 COVID-19 vaccine. Data came from immunoSEQ multiplex PCR; TCRdb stores just in-frame clones and leaves some out. Of around 120,000 clones in the sample, 70% to 90% were seen once. The source was peripheral blood, collected on day 0 of AZD1222 vaccination. The receptors here all came from an adult in good health.

The chain uses TRBV6-6 and TRBJ1-2; TRBD1 aligns across 7 bases. The junction had 6 bases not matched to a gene; V was cut back by 5 bases and J by 3 bases. The CDR3 has 14 residues. Germline values: CDR1 MNHNY, CDR2 SVGAGI (reference sequence). CDR3 DNA: TGTGCCAGCAGTATACCGGGACAGTACTATGGCTACACCTTC. This encodes CASSIPGQYYGYTF.

This chain joins TRBV30 and TRBJ2-7; maybe TRBD1 (6 bases). The CDR3 contains 16 residues. V lost 4 bases to trimming and J lost 0 bases, with 19 bases between them. Germline V gene lookup returns CDR1 GTSNPN and CDR2 SVGIG (reference sequence). The CDR3 spells CAWKATTRGTSYEQYF. The CDR3 bases are TGTGCCTGGAAGGCAACCACCAGGGGTACCTCCTACGAGCAGTACTTC.

The chain carries TRBV7-3 and TRBJ2-2; D perhaps matches TRBD1 (5 bases). The CDR3 consists of 15 residues. Between the trimmed V and J ends, which lost 2 bases and 1 base, there was a span of 8 bases. CDR1 and CDR2 from the germline V gene are SGHTA and FQGTGA. CDR3 coding DNA: TGTGCCAGCAGCTTACAGCAGGGGAACACCGGGGAGCTGTTTTTT. Protein: CASSLQQGNTGELFF.

The chain links TRBV27 to TRBJ2-7, with 8 bases that match TRBD1. Germline V CDR1 and CDR2: MNHEY, SMNVEV (reference sequence). The CDR3 is 13 amino acids. J gave up 6 bases and V 5 bases, and 6 bases lay outside the gene matches. The CDR3 DNA sequence: TGTGCCAGCAGTGGACAGGGAATGGGCGAGCAGTACTTC. This sequence encodes CASSGQGMGEQYF.

This clone was recorded once. This chain uses TRBV28 with TRBJ2-7; 8 nucleotides align to TRBD1. CDR3 size: 11 residues. CDR1 and CDR2 (germline): MDHEN, SYDVKM. V shed 5 bases, J shed 9 bases, and the junction held 3 bases outside the gene matches. CDR3: CASSVQGAQYF. In nucleotides, the CDR3 is TGTGCCAGCAGTGTCCAGGGGGCGCAGTACTTC.

This chain links TRBV7-9 with TRBJ2-3, with 7 positions matching TRBD2. Losses at the gene ends were 1 base for V and 3 bases for J; bases not matched to a gene: 7. This CDR3 has 16 residues. The germline V gene has CDR1 SEHNR and CDR2 FQNEAQ (reference sequence). The CDR3 here is CASSLGLALSTDTQYF. Written as DNA, the CDR3 is TGTGCCAGCAGCTTAGGACTAGCTTTATCGACAGATACGCAGTATTTT.

The chain has TRBV27 and TRBJ1-1, with D tentatively TRBD1 (5 bases). With 5 bases removed from V and 4 bases from J, the gap between germline ends came to 14 bases. Germline lookup yields CDR1 MNHEY and CDR2 SMNVEV (reference sequence). CDR3 length: 14 amino acids. CDR3 region: CASSIREVGTEAFF. For the CDR3, the DNA is TGTGCCAGCAGTATCAGGGAAGTAGGCACTGAAGCTTTCTTT.

The V and J genes are TRBV15 and TRBJ1-5, with TRBD1 matching over 9 bases. From germline, CDR1 is LNHNV and CDR2 YYDKDF (reference sequence). This CDR3 region has 16 residues. With V trimmed by 3 bases and J by 3 bases, 6 bases remained unmatched. CDR3 protein: CATSRGQGLYNQPQHF. The CDR3 DNA sequence: TGTGCCACCAGCAGGGGACAGGGTTTGTACAATCAGCCCCAGCATTTT.

V gene TRBV2 combines with J gene TRBJ2-3, with 8 bases fitting TRBD2. V trimming: 5 bases; J trimming: 10 bases; junction bases outside the gene matches: 14. Germline assignment: CDR1 SNHLY and CDR2 FYNNEI. This CDR3 contains 15 residues. The CDR3 bases are TGTGCCAGCAGTCGAGCGGGAGCGGGGTTGATGTCGCAGTATTTT. Its protein is CASSRAGAGLMSQYF.

The CDR3, as DNA: TGCGCCAGCAGCCTCGGACAGGGGGAAACTGAAGCTTTCTTT. It encodes CASSLGQGETEAFF. This chain connects TRBV5-1 to TRBJ1-1; 10 nucleotides match TRBD1. This CDR3 spans 14 amino acids. The trim removed 4 bases at V and 5 bases at J, leaving 5 bases unmatched. CDR1 is SGHRS and CDR2 is YFSETQ in the germline V gene.

This chain joins TRBV28 and TRBJ2-5; TRBD1 or TRBD2 may be the D gene (5 bases each). The CDR3 extends over 16 amino acids. Trimming shortened V by 0 bases and J by 4 bases, and 15 bases separated the two germline ends. CDR1 MDHEN and CDR2 SYDVKM come from the germline V gene. CDR3 in DNA: TGTGCCAGCAGTTTATGGGGTGAGGTGGGACGAGAGACCCAGTACTTC. It is translated as CASSLWGEVGRETQYF.

The CDR3 nucleotides are TGCGCCAGCAGTGACAGTAGACAGCCCCAGCATTTT. Amino acid sequence: CASSDSRQPQHF. The V call is TRBV10-2, the J call TRBJ1-5; D gene uncertain. This CDR3 contains 12 residues. Germline-derived CDR1 and CDR2 are WSHSY and SAAADI. V was trimmed by 3 bases and J by 7 bases, leaving 7 bases between them.